This T cell receptor beta chain was profiled in a study of early stage breast cancer tumors. Across the study: Samples were sequenced at approximately 9.5-fold average coverage. Study-level results: Tumors had roughly 2.4-fold higher T cell density and higher clonality than adjacent normal breast tissue.

In regard to this clone: The antigen is undetermined.

Sequenced by immunoSEQ multiplex PCR; TCRdb stores in-frame clones only, minus some. The repertoire has tens of thousands of clones, around nine tenths of them found once; the top ten carry less than 5%. Trimming cost V 7 bases and J 5 bases, with 12 bases left between them. The germline V gene encodes CDR1 MNHNY and CDR2 SVGAGI (reference sequence). This CDR3 is 13 amino acids long. Sequencing was carried out using blood. This receptor was taken from an older person with breast cancer. V gene TRBV6-6 combines with J gene TRBJ2-1, with a weak D call TRBD2 (6 bases). The CDR3 region has the DNA TGTGCCAGCATGGGGCGGGATAACAATGAGCAGTTCTTC. Its translation is CASMGRDNNEQFF.